This TCR beta chain appears in the sequencing data of a study of Tregs in tolerant kidney transplant recipients. Some clones are missing from TCRdb's copy, which holds only in-frame ones; the method was immunoSEQ multiplex PCR. The sample records 75,000 to 85,000 clones, around 93% being singletons. The count of this clone is one. CDR1 is MDHEN and CDR2 is SYDVKM in the germline V gene. This CDR3 has 15 residues. After removal of 4 bases from V and 7 bases from J, the junction contained 10 bases not matched to a gene. V and J are TRBV28 and TRBJ1-5; 7 nucleotides align to TRBD1. This specimen was Tregs from blood, taken before the transplant. This clonotype originated in a human donor who received a combined kidney and bone marrow transplant. The CDR3 loop reads CASSSPTGWEQPQHF. CDR3 DNA: TGTGCCAGCAGTTCCCCGACAGGGTGGGAGCAGCCCCAGCATTTT.